This T cell receptor (beta chain) was recovered during a study of T cell responses to AZD1222 COVID-19 vaccine (dated by TCRdb to the early 2020s). In terms of the full investigation: AZD1222 recipients whose second dose came at about 4 weeks and those whose second dose came at about 12 weeks were combined into one group, since spike-specific TCR depth and breadth did not differ between the two schedules. A total of about 230 trial participants underwent TCR sequencing, of whom 200 to 220 received two doses of AZD1222 and roughly 25 received two doses of the MenACWY control vaccine. Trial participants were enrolled by age into subgroups of 18-55, 56-69 and 70-plus years, and around 150, 28 and 57 TCR-sequenced participants, respectively, were included in these subgroups.

Beyond this particular receptor, the publication reports: After two AZD1222 doses, both the breadth and the depth of spike-specific TCRs were significantly higher than at day 0 and than in MenACWY recipients. Participants were mostly white British and included more females than males, and it was suggested by the authors that clonal diversity may have been underestimated. Reportedly, close to half of the unique spike-specific TCRs recognized epitopes lying outside the regions that are mutated in the B.1.351 and B.1.1.7 variants. Because no day 14 peak-response samples were available, repertoires were characterized only after the peak T cell response. In the small 56-69-year group, the increase in depth fell short of significance, most likely because of low power. The whole spike protein was spanned by vaccine-associated CD4 TCRs, and dominant responses were seen in regions 160-218 and 743-854. Conclusions about previously exposed vaccinees are limited, since just five or six AZD1222 recipients were seropositive for SARS-CoV-2 at baseline.

The CDR3 regions of human TCRbeta chains were subjected to immunosequencing. As for how the authors treated the data: TCRs in the repertoires were matched against a reference library of SARS-CoV-2-specific TCRs that had been generated with the MIRA antigen-specificity platform. Breadth was defined as the fraction of unique TCRs that were SARS-CoV-2-associated. Depth was defined as the fraction of total T cells that were SARS-CoV-2-associated. Using the MIRA data, every spike-specific TCR was mapped to the spike region that the TCR reacted to and assigned to either a CD4 or a CD8 class. Log10-transformed breadth and depth values were compared by one-way ANOVA with Sidak's multiple comparisons tests. As stored in TCRdb, this immuneACCESS dataset retains in-frame rearrangements with V and J assigned. A fraction of the clones does not appear; measured against another copy, unresolved V genes explain less than half of the discrepancy, and the remainder lacks a known reason. Clone size and the V and J calls come from that table; the DNA yielded D and trimming. A total of approximately 150,000 clones appear in this sample, 85% to 95% of them only once. Of the sample, over 1.3% is held by the ten largest clones.

Notes on this clone: There is no known antigen for this receptor. No base quality values were provided; no much bigger clone lies one nucleotide off.

Per the publication, the time point label means: baseline before first vaccination. Vaccinee samples came from UK trials COV001 and COV002, including a single-blind randomized controlled phase 2/3 trial of AZD1222 (ChAdOx1 nCoV-19) in healthy adults. Trial participant PBMC samples were collected at day 0 and day 28 after the second dose for TCRbeta chain sequencing. The CDR3 numbers 13 residues from cysteine through phenylalanine. Only CDR3 DNA remains: 39 bases, in frame from the first base. The germline V gene encodes CDR1 LGHDT and CDR2 YNNKEL (reference sequence). V is pared back by 1 base and J by 1 base, with 4 bases lying between the germline termini.

The sequence is built from TRBV3-1 (or the pseudogene TRBV3-2) and TRBJ1-2; the D gene remains uncertain. The source of this sequence is an adult in good health. The sequencing used peripheral blood, collected on day 0 of AZD1222 vaccination. The nucleotide sequence reads as follows: TGTGCCAGCAGCCAAGGTCTTAACTATGGCTACACCTTC. Its coded protein is CASSQGLNYGYTF.